These T cell receptor beta chains were read from a single sample in a study of T cell responses to AZD1222 COVID-19 vaccine. Using immunoSEQ multiplex PCR, the repertoire was profiled, and TCRdb retains in-frame clones only, with some absent. Among approximately 150,000 clones listed, around 88% were seen once. The sample consisted of peripheral blood, taken 28 days after the second AZD1222 dose. These receptors all stem from an adult who received the AZD1222 COVID-19 vaccine. Both conserved end residues are part of each CDR3. The order of the fields is V gene, clone size, D gene, J gene, CDR3 protein, CDR3 DNA. A D gene is named only where the DNA matches it firmly. The size entry is marked missing in some rows and otherwise reads once, few, many or a size class.

V: TRBV5-1
size: NA
D: TRBD1
J: TRBJ2-3
CDR3: CASSRGQGTDTQYF
DNA: TGCGCCAGCAGCAGGGGACAGGGCACAGATACGCAGTATTTT

V: TRBV15
size: once
D: NA
J: TRBJ1-4
CDR3: CATSTRGVLQGGEKLFF
DNA: TGTGCCACCAGCACGCGGGGGGTGCTACAGGGAGGCGAAAAACTGTTTTTT

V: TRBV7-2
size: few
D: TRBD2
J: TRBJ2-7
CDR3: CASSLAASGVSYEQYF
DNA: TGTGCCAGCAGCTTAGCGGCTAGCGGTGTCTCCTACGAGCAGTACTTC

V: TRBV7-9
size: NA
D: NA
J: TRBJ2-1
CDR3: CASSENGYEQFF
DNA: TGTGCCAGCAGCGAAAACGGGTATGAGCAGTTCTTC

V: TRBV24-1
size: NA
D: NA
J: TRBJ2-3
CDR3: CATSDRTGSTDTQYF
DNA: TGTGCCACCAGTGATCGGACGGGAAGCACAGATACGCAGTATTTT

V: TRBV3-1/TRBV3-2
size: few
D: NA
J: TRBJ1-5
CDR3: CASSQGRGARNQPQHF
DNA: TGTGCCAGCAGCCAAGGTCGGGGGGCTCGAAATCAGCCCCAGCATTTT

V: TRBV6-4
size: once
D: TRBD2
J: TRBJ2-1
CDR3: CASSRTSREEQFF
DNA: TGTGCCAGCAGCCGGACTAGCAGGGAAGAGCAGTTCTTC

V: TRBV19
size: once
D: NA
J: TRBJ1-1
CDR3: CASRPRGGPGGTEAFF
DNA: TGTGCCAGTAGGCCCCGAGGAGGGCCAGGTGGCACTGAAGCTTTCTTT

V: TRBV7-9
size: NA
D: NA
J: TRBJ1-2
CDR3: CASSGDWAGVLGNGYTF
DNA: TGTGCCAGCAGCGGGGACTGGGCAGGAGTATTAGGTAATGGCTACACCTTC

V: TRBV2
size: NA
D: TRBD2
J: TRBJ2-1
CDR3: CASSSVGEGEQFF
DNA: TGTGCCAGCAGTTCTGTCGGGGAGGGTGAGCAGTTCTTC

V: TRBV15
size: NA
D: NA
J: TRBJ1-3
CDR3: CATSTGRWGGNTIYF
DNA: TGTGCCACCAGCACCGGGCGTTGGGGTGGAAACACCATATATTTT

V: TRBV2
size: NA
D: NA
J: TRBJ1-6
CDR3: CASSPEDSPLHF
DNA: TGTGCCAGCAGCCCTGAGGATTCACCCCTCCACTTT

V: TRBV19
size: NA
D: NA
J: TRBJ1-2
CDR3: CASSIPGTAWSYTF
DNA: TGTGCCAGTAGTATACCCGGGACCGCTTGGAGCTACACCTTC

V: TRBV25-1
size: NA
D: NA
J: TRBJ1-1
CDR3: CASRGGQNTEAFF
DNA: TGTGCCAGCAGAGGGGGGCAGAACACTGAAGCTTTCTTT

V: TRBV2
size: NA
D: TRBD1
J: TRBJ2-7
CDR3: CASSVVTGDEQYF
DNA: TGTGCCAGCAGTGTAGTGACAGGGGACGAGCAGTACTTC

V: TRBV7-9
size: NA
D: NA
J: TRBJ2-2
CDR3: CASSSPPGELFF
DNA: TGTGCCAGCAGCTCCCCACCTGGGGAGCTGTTTTTT

V: TRBV6-2/TRBV6-3
size: NA
D: NA
J: TRBJ2-7
CDR3: CASSYSSGPYEQYF
DNA: TGTGCCAGCAGTTACTCTTCAGGGCCCTACGAGCAGTACTTC

V: TRBV7-2
size: NA
D: NA
J: TRBJ1-2
CDR3: CASSLDGDLGRRYGYTF
DNA: TGTGCCAGCAGCTTAGACGGGGATTTAGGGAGACGCTATGGCTACACCTTC

V: TRBV11-2
size: NA
D: NA
J: TRBJ2-7
CDR3: CASSLVTGLGYEQYF
DNA: TGTGCCAGCAGCTTAGTTACAGGGCTTGGCTACGAGCAGTACTTC

V: TRBV2
size: NA
D: NA
J: TRBJ2-5
CDR3: CASRDQETQYF
DNA: TGTGCCAGCAGAGACCAAGAGACCCAGTACTTC

V: TRBV6-2/TRBV6-3
size: NA
D: TRBD1
J: TRBJ1-5
CDR3: CASSYGRQGNQPQHF
DNA: TGTGCCAGCAGTTACGGTAGACAGGGGAATCAGCCCCAGCATTTT

V: TRBV2
size: NA
D: NA
J: TRBJ1-2
CDR3: CASSPTEGGYTF
DNA: TGTGCCAGCAGTCCGACAGAGGGTGGCTACACCTTC

V: TRBV7-9
size: NA
D: NA
J: TRBJ1-2
CDR3: CASSLGLPYGYTF
DNA: TGTGCCAGCAGCTTAGGGCTGCCCTATGGCTACACCTTC

V: TRBV28
size: NA
D: NA
J: TRBJ1-2
CDR3: CASKPGDSNYGYTF
DNA: TGTGCCAGTAAACCAGGGGACTCTAACTATGGCTACACCTTC

V: TRBV6-4
size: NA
D: TRBD1
J: TRBJ1-1
CDR3: CASSDTDRATEAFF
DNA: TGTGCCAGCAGTGACACGGACAGGGCCACTGAAGCTTTCTTT

V: TRBV3-1/TRBV3-2
size: NA
D: NA
J: TRBJ1-2
CDR3: CASSPTGLANYGYTF
DNA: TGTGCCAGCAGCCCGACGGGGCTAGCTAACTATGGCTACACCTTC

V: TRBV3-1/TRBV3-2
size: NA
D: NA
J: TRBJ1-2
CDR3: CASSQDRGLPGYTF
DNA: TGTGCCAGCAGCCAAGATAGGGGACTGCCAGGCTACACCTTC

V: TRBV11-2
size: NA
D: NA
J: TRBJ1-2
CDR3: CASSLESYGGYTF
DNA: TGTGCCAGCAGCTTAGAAAGTTATGGTGGCTACACCTTC

V: TRBV7-9
size: few
D: TRBD1
J: TRBJ2-7
CDR3: CASSGQGASSYEQYF
DNA: TGTGCCAGCAGTGGACAGGGGGCGTCCTCCTACGAGCAGTACTTC

V: TRBV4-1
size: once
D: NA
J: TRBJ2-1
CDR3: CASSQEEGLDSYNEQFF
DNA: TGCGCCAGCAGCCAAGAGGAGGGCTTAGACTCCTACAATGAGCAGTTCTTC

V: TRBV10-2
size: NA
D: TRBD1
J: TRBJ1-1
CDR3: CASSSNPGQWNTEAFF
DNA: TGCGCCAGCAGTTCTAACCCGGGACAGTGGAACACTGAAGCTTTCTTT

V: TRBV5-1
size: once
D: NA
J: TRBJ1-3
CDR3: CASSLAEASGNTIYF
DNA: TGCGCCAGCAGCTTGGCCGAAGCCTCTGGAAACACCATATATTTT

V: TRBV5-1
size: NA
D: NA
J: TRBJ1-5
CDR3: CASSLSGDSNQPQHF
DNA: TGCGCCAGCAGCCTCTCTGGGGACAGCAATCAGCCCCAGCATTTT

V: TRBV19
size: NA
D: TRBD1
J: TRBJ1-1
CDR3: CASSHGTGYGTEAFF
DNA: TGTGCCAGTAGTCACGGGACAGGGTACGGCACTGAAGCTTTCTTT

V: TRBV28
size: NA
D: NA
J: TRBJ1-5
CDR3: CASSLGLGQHF
DNA: TGTGCCAGCAGTCTAGGTCTAGGTCAGCATTTT